Each of the 17 T cell receptor beta chains below was sequenced from the same sample in a study of early T cells in non-severe SARS-CoV-2 infection. Each CDR3 protein is one row after TCRdb ran MiXCR on the 5' RACE reads. Of fewer than 50,000 distinct CDR3 sequences listed, 12% are singletons. The sequencing input was whole blood. These receptors all come from an adult who was a healthcare worker with PCR-confirmed SARS-CoV-2 infection or an uninfected control (not recorded which).

The table lists this clonotype with many counts. The chain links TRBV28 to TRBJ2-3; 9 bases are shared with TRBD1. Germline CDR1 reads MDHEN; CDR2 reads SYDVKM. The CDR3 contains 18 residues. Trimming at V came to 6 bases and at J to 2 bases, leaving 15 bases not matched to a gene. CDR3 DNA sequence: TGTGCCAGCAGCCTCGATTGGATGGGACAGGGATACACAGATACGCAGTATTTT. It codes for CASSLDWMGQGYTDTQYF.

This clonotype was detected many times. V and J are TRBV4-3 and TRBJ2-2; D perhaps matches TRBD2 (5 bases). This CDR3 has 15 amino acids. Germline CDR1 reads LGHNA; CDR2 reads YSLEER. The V end lost 4 bases, the J end lost 0 bases, and 9 bases lay between the germline ends. The CDR3 region has the DNA TGCGCCAGCAGCCGCTCAGCGGCGAACACCGGGGAGCTGTTTTTT. Translation: CASSRSAANTGELFF.

In its sample, this clonotype was seen many times. The rearrangement joins TRBV20-1 to TRBJ1-1, with TRBD1 as a possible D gene (6 bases). Trimming took off 5 bases at V and 3 bases at J, with 13 bases between the two ends. The CDR3 spans 13 residues. CDR1 and CDR2 from the germline V gene are DFQATT and SNEGSKA (reference sequence). The CDR3, as DNA: TGCAGTGCTCGGATGGGGGGGCACACTGAAGCTTTCTTT. Its translation: CSARMGGHTEAFF.

This clonotype was counted ten times or more. The chain couples TRBV29-1 to TRBJ1-1; D is undetermined. The ends were cut back, 7 bases at V and 5 bases at J, with 8 bases in the middle. The CDR3 runs 10 residues. The germline V gene encodes CDR1 SQVTM and CDR2 ANQGSEA. The CDR3 coding sequence is TGCAGCGCTAGGGATACTGAAGCTTTCTTT. Translating it yields CSARDTEAFF.

In its sample, this clonotype was seen many times. This CDR3 is CASSLRLEQFF. CDR3 nucleotides: TGTGCCAGCAGTTTGAGGCTTGAGCAGTTCTTC. The chain couples TRBV28 to TRBJ2-1, with D uncertain. V was pared by 3 bases and J by 9 bases, with 6 bases between. Germline V gene data show CDR1 as MDHEN and CDR2 as SYDVKM. CDR3 length: 11 residues.

This clonotype has a handful of counts. The genes are TRBV20-1 and TRBJ2-3, with D hard to call. This CDR3 region has 13 residues. CDR1 and CDR2 from the germline V gene are DFQATT and SNEGSKA (reference sequence). Trimming pared 4 bases from V and 9 bases from J, leaving 17 bases between. CDR3 loop: CSAKKDGTVTQYF. CDR3 nucleotides: TGCAGTGCTAAAAAGGACGGCACTGTGACGCAGTATTTT.

This clonotype was observed at least ten times. The CDR3 DNA sequence: TGTGCCAGAGCAGGGGTCTGCTATGGCTACACCTTC. This codes for CARAGVCYGYTF. This sequence joins TRBV6-6 and TRBJ1-2; TRBD1 might be the D (6 bases). Germline CDR1 reads MNHNY; CDR2 reads SVGAGI (reference sequence). V was clipped by 9 bases and J by 4 bases, with 12 bases between them. CDR3 length equals 12 residues.

The chain joins TRBV30 to TRBJ1-1; D is ambiguous. In germline, CDR1 is GTSNPN, CDR2 SVGIG (reference sequence). This CDR3 has 14 amino acids. V shed 2 bases and J shed 0 bases, with 10 bases lying between them. The CDR3 sequence: CAWSSSDLNTEAFF. The CDR3 DNA reads as TGTGCCTGGAGTTCCTCGGACCTGAACACTGAAGCTTTCTTT.

In its sample, this clonotype was seen a few times. The rearrangement joins TRBV19 to TRBJ2-3, with TRBD2 identical over 8 bases. Germline CDR1 LNHDA, CDR2 SQIVND (reference sequence). Trimming at V came to 4 bases and at J to 4 bases, leaving 7 bases not matched to a gene. The CDR3 has 15 residues. In DNA, the CDR3 is TGTGCCAGTAGTACATTAGCGGGATGGTCAGATACGCAGTATTTT. Protein sequence: CASSTLAGWSDTQYF.

This chain links TRBV20-1 with TRBJ2-7; D is unresolved. Germline V gene sequence: CDR1 DFQATT, CDR2 SNEGSKA (reference sequence). The CDR3 extends over 11 amino acids. Trimming took off 2 bases at V and 3 bases at J, with 5 bases between the two ends. CDR3 DNA sequence: TGCAGTGCTAGATTGGGCTACGAGCAGTACTTC. Residues: CSARLGYEQYF.

The sample holds many counts of this clonotype. V and J are TRBV25-1 and TRBJ1-1; the match to TRBD1 covers 8 bases. J gave up 7 bases and V 2 bases, and 0 bases lay outside the gene matches. This CDR3 comprises 12 residues. Per the germline V gene, CDR1 is MGHDK and CDR2 is SYGVNS. This CDR3 is CASSEGTGEAFF. Here the CDR3 DNA reads TGTGCCAGCAGTGAAGGGACAGGTGAAGCTTTCTTT.

This clonotype showed up just a few times. The chain has TRBV7-9 and TRBJ2-7; 11 nucleotides align to TRBD2. The J segment lost 0 bases and the V segment lost 5 bases, leaving 6 bases of the junction unmatched. Per the germline V gene, CDR1 is SEHNR and CDR2 is FQNEAQ (reference sequence). The CDR3 has 16 residues. CDR3 coding DNA: TGTGCCAGCAGCACCAATAGCGGGGGGGTCTCCTACGAGCAGTACTTC. Translated: CASSTNSGGVSYEQYF.

There are a few counts of this clonotype. The rearrangement joins TRBV7-6 to TRBJ1-4; tentatively, D is TRBD1 (5 bases). CDR1 SGHVS and CDR2 FNYEAQ come from the germline V gene. The V end was cut by 4 bases, the J end by 8 bases, with 11 bases between. There are 13 residues in the CDR3. Here the CDR3 DNA reads TGTGCCAGCAGCTGGGGCCAAGGGGAAAAACTGTTTTTT. This sequence encodes CASSWGQGEKLFF.

This clonotype has a count of ten or more. CDR3 DNA: TGTGCCAGCAGCTTCCCGGAGGAGGGCGAAGAGACCCAGTACTTC. Residues: CASSFPEEGEETQYF. The gene calls are TRBV7-9 and TRBJ2-5, with a tentative D call TRBD2 (6 bases). This CDR3 spans 15 amino acids. V was shortened by 3 bases and J by 3 bases, with 14 bases between the two germline ends. The germline gives CDR1 SEHNR, CDR2 FQNEAQ (reference sequence).

This clonotype was counted many times. The chain recombines TRBV29-1 with TRBJ2-1; 10 bases map to TRBD2. The CDR3 extends over 14 amino acids. The germline gives CDR1 SQVTM, CDR2 ANQGSEA. After removal of 7 bases from V and 7 bases from J, the junction contained 10 bases not matched to a gene. The CDR3 DNA sequence: TGCAGCGACTCTAGCGGGAGAAGGAAGAATGAGCAGTTCTTC. Its translation: CSDSSGRRKNEQFF.

The table lists this clonotype with many counts. The chain links TRBV5-1 to TRBJ2-1, with D unclear. The germline gives CDR1 SGHRS, CDR2 YFSETQ. V shed 5 bases and J shed 0 bases, with 6 bases lying between them. The CDR3 consists of 13 residues. CDR3 DNA sequence: TGCGCCAGCAGGGGGTCCTCCTACAATGAGCAGTTCTTC. Translated, it gives CASRGSSYNEQFF.

The table lists this clonotype with a count of one. The chain uses TRBV5-1 and TRBJ2-1, with D uncertain. V lost 1 base, J lost 7 bases, and 12 bases lay in between. The CDR3 has 14 residues. Germline lookup yields CDR1 SGHRS and CDR2 YFSETQ. CDR3 sequence (DNA): TGCGCCAGCAGCTTGAGCGCAGGTAGGAATGAGCAGTTCTTC. The encoded protein is CASSLSAGRNEQFF. The entire variable domain, with the rest obtained from reference TRBV5-1 and TRBJ2-1, is as follows: KAGVTQTPRYLIKTRGQQVTLSCSPISGHRSVSWYQQTPGQGLQFLFEYFSETQRNKGNFPGRFSGRQFSNSRSEMNVSTLELGDSALYLCASSLSAGRNEQFFGPGTRLTVL.